The rows below give T cell receptor beta chains drawn from one sample of a study of cytomegalovirus exposure and HLA in healthy donors. The table came from immunoSEQ multiplex PCR; TCRdb's copy has only in-frame clones and leaves some out. The table includes roughly 100,000 clones, 82% detected once. Sample: PBMCs. The source of these receptors is a man aged 45-60 years in good health and CMV-seronegative. The CDR3 runs from the conserved cysteine through the conserved F or W. Each record gives: D gene, J gene, clone size, V gene, CDR3 DNA, CDR3 protein. D genes are given only for firm matches. For some rows the clone size is stated as once, few or many, or as a class when expanded; others skip it.

>TRBD1|TRBJ1-5|once|TRBV2
TGTGCCAGCAACTTGGAGGGACAGTACAATCAGCCCCAGCATTTT
CASNLEGQYNQPQHF
>TRBD1|TRBJ1-1|.|TRBV10-3
TGTGCCAGTAACCCGGGACAGGGGGACACTGAAGCTTTCTTT
CASNPGQGDTEAFF
>.|TRBJ1-4|.|TRBV15
TGTGCCACCAGCACCCTACGGAGGGGGGGTGAACTGTTTTTT
CATSTLRRGGELFF
>.|TRBJ2-1|.|TRBV27
TGTGCCAGCAATCGGGGGGCGGGAAATGAGCAGTTCTTC
CASNRGAGNEQFF
>.|TRBJ2-2|few|TRBV7-9
TGTGCCAGCAGCTTAGGGCCCGGGGAGCTGTTTTTT
CASSLGPGELFF
>.|TRBJ2-5|.|TRBV10-3
TGTGCCATCAGTACAGGAAAAGAGACCCAGTACTTC
CAISTGKETQYF
>.|TRBJ2-5|once|TRBV6-6
TGTGCCAGCAGGGGAGAAGAGACCCAGTACTTC
CASRGEETQYF
>.|TRBJ2-1|once|TRBV15
TGTGCCACCAGCAGGGACATCGTTAATGAGCAGTTCTTC
CATSRDIVNEQFF
>TRBD1|TRBJ2-5|.|TRBV28
TGTGCCAGCCGCCATATCGGGACAGAAGAGACCCAGTACTTC
CASRHIGTEETQYF
>TRBD2|TRBJ2-1|.|TRBV9
TGTGCCAGCAGCGTAGGGCTAGCGGGAGGGAATGAGCAGTTCTTC
CASSVGLAGGNEQFF
>.|TRBJ1-4|.|TRBV20-1
TGCAGTGCTCCGCGCGGTGGAAAACTGTTTTTT
CSAPRGGKLFF
>.|TRBJ1-1|.|TRBV6-1
TGTGCCAGCAAGGGAGAATACCCGGAGAACACTGAAGCTTTCTTT
CASKGEYPENTEAFF
>.|TRBJ2-6|.|TRBV19
TGTGCCAGTAGTGACCCCCGGGAGTCTGGGGCCAACGTCCTGACTTTC
CASSDPRESGANVLTF
>TRBD1|TRBJ1-6|.|TRBV14
TGTGCCAGCAGCCAAGAAAGGGGGCGCCTAGATTCACCCCTCCACTTT
CASSQERGRLDSPLHF
>.|TRBJ1-2|once|TRBV28
TGTGCCAGCGTCCGTGGCGGATTTGATGGCTACACCTTC
CASVRGGFDGYTF
>TRBD1|TRBJ1-4|.|TRBV27
TGTGCCAGCAGTTACACAGGGGGCGGAGATGAAAAACTGTTTTTT
CASSYTGGGDEKLFF
>.|TRBJ1-5|.|TRBV18
TGTGCCAGCTCACCAAGAGGTTATAGCAATCAGCCCCAGCATTTT
CASSPRGYSNQPQHF
>.|TRBJ1-5|.|TRBV28
TGTGCCAGCAGACCCTATAGCAATCAGCCCCAGCATTTT
CASRPYSNQPQHF
>.|TRBJ1-5|.|TRBV19
TGTGCCAGTAGTATCTTCGGGGGGCCCCAGCATTTT
CASSIFGGPQHF
>TRBD1|TRBJ2-5|.|TRBV6-1
TGTGCCAGCAGTGGACAGGGCTCACGGGAGACCCAGTACTTC
CASSGQGSRETQYF
>.|TRBJ1-1|.|TRBV28
TGTGCCAGCAGTTCATGGTCCGGGACTGAAGCTTTCTTT
CASSSWSGTEAFF
>.|TRBJ1-1|.|TRBV2
TGTGCCAGCAGTGCCTGGGCTACGAACACTGAAGCTTTCTTT
CASSAWATNTEAFF
>.|TRBJ2-1|.|TRBV15
TGTGCCACCAGCAGAGATCTGGCAGGGAATGAGCAGTTCTTC
CATSRDLAGNEQFF
>TRBD2|TRBJ2-1|few|TRBV29-1
TGCAGCGCTCCGGGAGGGCCCAGTGAGCAGTTCTTC
CSAPGGPSEQFF
>TRBD1|TRBJ2-5|.|TRBV9
TGTGCCAGCAGCGAAAGACAGGGCGGGTACGAGACCCAGTACTTC
CASSERQGGYETQYF
>TRBD2|TRBJ2-3|.|TRBV6-1
TGTGCCACTCAGCCGGGAGGAACAGATACGCAGTATTTT
CATQPGGTDTQYF
>.|TRBJ2-2|.|TRBV18
TGTGCCAGCTCACCACCCGTCAGGGATAACACCGGGGAGCTGTTTTTT
CASSPPVRDNTGELFF
>.|TRBJ2-5|.|TRBV7-9
TGTGCCAGCAGCTTAGCGGCCGGGAAGACCCAGTACTTC
CASSLAAGKTQYF
>TRBD2|TRBJ2-3|.|TRBV27
TGTGCCAGCAGTTACGGACTAGCGGGAGGGCCCTCGGCAGATACGCAGTATTTT
CASSYGLAGGPSADTQYF